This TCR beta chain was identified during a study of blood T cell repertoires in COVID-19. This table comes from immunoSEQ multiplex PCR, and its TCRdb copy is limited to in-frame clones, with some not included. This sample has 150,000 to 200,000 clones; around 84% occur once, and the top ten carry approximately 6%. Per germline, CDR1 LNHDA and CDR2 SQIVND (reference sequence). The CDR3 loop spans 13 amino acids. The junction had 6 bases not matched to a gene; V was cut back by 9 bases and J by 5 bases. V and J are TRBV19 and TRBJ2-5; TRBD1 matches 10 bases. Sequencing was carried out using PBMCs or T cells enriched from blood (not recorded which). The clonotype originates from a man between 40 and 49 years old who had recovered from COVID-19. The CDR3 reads CASTGQGEETQYF. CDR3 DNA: TGTGCCAGCACCGGACAGGGGGAGGAGACCCAGTACTTC.